The rows below give T cell receptor beta chains drawn from one sample of a study of blood T cell repertoires in COVID-19. TCRdb's copy holds only in-frame clones and misses some; the assay was immunoSEQ multiplex PCR. The profile shows roughly 36,000 clones, around 83% of them singletons. Sequenced sample: peripheral blood. These receptors were obtained from a human donor in a cohort sampled during active COVID-19. Each CDR3 is given with its conserved first and last residue. The D gene is left open where the match is weak. A row's size may be missing; if present it is once, few, many or a size class.

J gene: TRBJ2-7
clone size: -
V gene: TRBV6-5
D gene: -
CDR3 protein: CASSWGRTSYEQYF
CDR3 DNA: TGTGCCAGCAGTTGGGGCAGGACCTCCTACGAGCAGTACTTC

J gene: TRBJ2-6
clone size: -
V gene: TRBV2
D gene: TRBD1
CDR3 protein: CASKTGTGGANVLTF
CDR3 DNA: TGTGCCAGCAAGACAGGGACGGGTGGGGCCAACGTCCTGACTTTC

J gene: TRBJ2-1
clone size: -
V gene: TRBV5-1
D gene: TRBD2
CDR3 protein: CASSTFSGGSSNEQFF
CDR3 DNA: TGCGCCAGCAGCACTTTTAGCGGGGGGTCTTCCAATGAGCAGTTCTTC

J gene: TRBJ1-5
clone size: -
V gene: TRBV19
D gene: -
CDR3 protein: CASSGVGRGNQPQHF
CDR3 DNA: TGTGCCAGTAGTGGTGTGGGCAGGGGCAATCAGCCCCAGCATTTT

J gene: TRBJ2-3
clone size: -
V gene: TRBV5-4
D gene: TRBD2
CDR3 protein: CASRVASGGVETDTQYF
CDR3 DNA: TGTGCCAGCAGAGTAGCTAGCGGGGGGGTGGAGACAGATACGCAGTATTTT

J gene: TRBJ1-2
clone size: -
V gene: TRBV11-2
D gene: TRBD1
CDR3 protein: CASSFRRTGLEGYTF
CDR3 DNA: TGTGCCAGCAGCTTCAGACGGACAGGGCTAGAAGGCTACACCTTC

J gene: TRBJ1-2
clone size: once
V gene: TRBV4-1
D gene: -
CDR3 protein: CASSQEAGLNYGYTF
CDR3 DNA: TGCGCCAGCAGCCAAGAGGCGGGGTTAAACTATGGCTACACCTTC

J gene: TRBJ1-1
clone size: few
V gene: TRBV11-2
D gene: TRBD1
CDR3 protein: CASSYGTGATEAFF
CDR3 DNA: TGTGCCAGCAGCTACGGGACAGGCGCCACTGAAGCTTTCTTT

J gene: TRBJ2-1
clone size: -
V gene: TRBV11-3
D gene: TRBD2
CDR3 protein: CASSLTSSNEQFF
CDR3 DNA: TGTGCCAGCAGCTTGACTAGCAGCAATGAGCAGTTCTTC

J gene: TRBJ2-3
clone size: -
V gene: TRBV1
D gene: -
CDR3 protein: CTSSHYSGGALDTQYF
CDR3 DNA: TGCACCAGCAGCCATTATAGCGGGGGGGCCTTAGATACGCAGTATTTT

J gene: TRBJ2-1
clone size: -
V gene: TRBV15
D gene: TRBD1
CDR3 protein: CATTNRGLEQFF
CDR3 DNA: TGTGCCACCACAAACAGGGGGCTTGAGCAGTTCTTC

J gene: TRBJ2-1
clone size: -
V gene: TRBV3-1/TRBV3-2
D gene: -
CDR3 protein: CASSSGPTTYNEQFF
CDR3 DNA: TGTGCCAGCAGCTCCGGTCCTACGACCTACAATGAGCAGTTCTTC

J gene: TRBJ1-2
clone size: few
V gene: TRBV6-6
D gene: -
CDR3 protein: CASGGGYGRRYTF
CDR3 DNA: TGTGCCAGCGGCGGGGGCTACGGCCGGCGCTACACCTTC

J gene: TRBJ1-2
clone size: -
V gene: TRBV6-5
D gene: -
CDR3 protein: CASSLEPGTWRGYTF
CDR3 DNA: TGTGCCAGCAGTCTAGAACCCGGGACTTGGCGTGGCTACACCTTC

J gene: TRBJ2-7
clone size: -
V gene: TRBV5-1
D gene: TRBD2
CDR3 protein: CASSPTGGRYEQYF
CDR3 DNA: TGCGCCAGCAGCCCCACGGGAGGCCGCTACGAGCAGTACTTC

J gene: TRBJ1-1
clone size: -
V gene: TRBV19
D gene: TRBD1
CDR3 protein: CASSMVRTGGTEAFF
CDR3 DNA: TGTGCCAGTAGTATGGTCCGGACAGGAGGTACTGAAGCTTTCTTT

J gene: TRBJ2-7
clone size: -
V gene: TRBV6-2/TRBV6-3
D gene: -
CDR3 protein: CASSRRPSTTYEQYF
CDR3 DNA: TGTGCCAGCAGTCGCAGGCCGTCCACCACCTACGAGCAGTACTTC

J gene: TRBJ2-2
clone size: many
V gene: TRBV24-1
D gene: TRBD1
CDR3 protein: CATSGGDRGTGELFF
CDR3 DNA: TGTGCCACCAGTGGAGGGGACAGGGGGACCGGGGAGCTGTTTTTT

J gene: TRBJ2-4
clone size: -
V gene: TRBV7-2
D gene: -
CDR3 protein: CASSLGQGNIQYF
CDR3 DNA: TGTGCCAGCAGCTTAGGGCAGGGAAACATTCAGTACTTC

J gene: TRBJ1-1
clone size: few
V gene: TRBV27
D gene: -
CDR3 protein: CASSSLQGYTEAFF
CDR3 DNA: TGTGCCAGCAGTTCACTACAGGGTTACACTGAAGCTTTCTTT

J gene: TRBJ1-5
clone size: -
V gene: TRBV19
D gene: -
CDR3 protein: CASSIGGLQPQHF
CDR3 DNA: TGTGCCAGTAGTATAGGGGGGCTTCAGCCCCAGCATTTT

J gene: TRBJ2-1
clone size: -
V gene: TRBV27
D gene: TRBD2
CDR3 protein: CASRAGGVSGNEQFF
CDR3 DNA: TGTGCCAGCAGAGCCGGGGGGGTGAGTGGCAATGAGCAGTTCTTC

J gene: TRBJ2-7
clone size: -
V gene: TRBV19
D gene: -
CDR3 protein: CASSQPGAGPGYEQYF
CDR3 DNA: TGTGCCAGTAGTCAACCAGGGGCGGGCCCGGGGTACGAGCAGTACTTC

J gene: TRBJ2-3
clone size: -
V gene: TRBV5-1
D gene: TRBD2
CDR3 protein: CASSLASGVSDTQYF
CDR3 DNA: TGCGCCAGCAGCTTGGCTAGCGGGGTTTCGGATACGCAGTATTTT

J gene: TRBJ2-5
clone size: -
V gene: TRBV27
D gene: -
CDR3 protein: CASSLYGGGESPPETQYF
CDR3 DNA: TGTGCCAGCAGTTTATACGGCGGCGGGGAGTCACCCCCAGAGACCCAGTACTTC

J gene: TRBJ1-3
clone size: -
V gene: TRBV9
D gene: -
CDR3 protein: CASSVGGQSGNTIYF
CDR3 DNA: TGTGCCAGCAGCGTAGGTGGACAGTCTGGAAACACCATATATTTT

J gene: TRBJ1-3
clone size: few
V gene: TRBV6-5
D gene: TRBD1
CDR3 protein: CASSYADRGRGNTIYF
CDR3 DNA: TGTGCCAGCAGTTACGCCGACAGGGGGAGGGGAAACACCATATATTTT

J gene: TRBJ2-3
clone size: -
V gene: TRBV5-4
D gene: TRBD2
CDR3 protein: CASSFRRGVTDTQYF
CDR3 DNA: TGTGCCAGCAGCTTCCGCCGGGGGGTCACAGATACGCAGTATTTT

J gene: TRBJ2-1
clone size: few
V gene: TRBV27
D gene: TRBD2
CDR3 protein: CASSIEGRGEQFF
CDR3 DNA: TGTGCCAGCAGCATAGAGGGGAGGGGTGAGCAGTTCTTC

J gene: TRBJ1-2
clone size: -
V gene: TRBV7-2
D gene: -
CDR3 protein: CASSIANTGFYGYTF
CDR3 DNA: TGTGCCAGCAGCATAGCAAATACAGGGTTCTATGGCTACACCTTC

J gene: TRBJ2-1
clone size: -
V gene: TRBV6-4
D gene: -
CDR3 protein: CASSDSMRASEQFF
CDR3 DNA: TGTGCCAGCAGTGACTCAATGAGGGCATCTGAGCAGTTCTTC

J gene: TRBJ1-6
clone size: -
V gene: TRBV7-9
D gene: -
CDR3 protein: CASSFGHPSPLHF
CDR3 DNA: TGTGCCAGCAGCTTTGGACACCCATCACCCCTCCACTTT

J gene: TRBJ2-7
clone size: -
V gene: TRBV7-2
D gene: -
CDR3 protein: CASSQSTGASYEQYF
CDR3 DNA: TGTGCCAGCAGCCAATCGACAGGAGCCTCTTACGAGCAGTACTTC

J gene: TRBJ2-2
clone size: -
V gene: TRBV21-1
D gene: -
CDR3 protein: CASSKEGDRGRETGELFF
CDR3 DNA: TGTGCCAGCAGCAAAGAGGGGGACAGGGGGCGAGAGACCGGGGAGCTGTTTTTT

J gene: TRBJ2-7
clone size: -
V gene: TRBV6-5
D gene: -
CDR3 protein: CASTNEGLAKDEQYF
CDR3 DNA: TGTGCCAGCACCAACGAGGGACTCGCTAAAGACGAGCAGTACTTC

J gene: TRBJ2-1
clone size: -
V gene: TRBV7-2
D gene: -
CDR3 protein: CASSQGRIEQFF
CDR3 DNA: TGTGCCAGCAGCCAGGGGCGGATTGAGCAGTTCTTC

J gene: TRBJ1-6
clone size: few
V gene: TRBV18
D gene: TRBD1
CDR3 protein: CASSLDRDRTNSPLHF
CDR3 DNA: TGTGCCAGCTCACTAGACAGGGACAGGACTAATTCACCCCTCCACTTT

J gene: TRBJ2-5
clone size: -
V gene: TRBV6-2/TRBV6-3
D gene: TRBD2
CDR3 protein: CASSYAGTRGETQYF
CDR3 DNA: TGTGCCAGCAGTTACGCCGGGACTAGAGGCGAGACCCAGTACTTC

J gene: TRBJ2-7
clone size: -
V gene: TRBV12-3/TRBV12-4
D gene: -
CDR3 protein: CASRRGEYEQYF
CDR3 DNA: TGTGCCAGCAGACGGGGAGAGTACGAGCAGTACTTC

J gene: TRBJ1-1
clone size: -
V gene: TRBV9
D gene: -
CDR3 protein: CASSIPRGEDYTEAFF
CDR3 DNA: TGTGCCAGCAGCATCCCCCGCGGGGAGGATTACACTGAAGCTTTCTTT

J gene: TRBJ1-2
clone size: few
V gene: TRBV6-5
D gene: -
CDR3 protein: CASSYSPGAYGYTF
CDR3 DNA: TGTGCCAGCAGTTACTCCCCAGGGGCTTATGGCTACACCTTC

J gene: TRBJ1-5
clone size: -
V gene: TRBV7-4
D gene: -
CDR3 protein: CASNPIRDRFNQPQHF
CDR3 DNA: TGTGCCAGCAACCCAATTCGCGACAGGTTCAATCAGCCCCAGCATTTT

J gene: TRBJ1-3
clone size: -
V gene: TRBV19
D gene: -
CDR3 protein: CASSKRSGNTIYF
CDR3 DNA: TGTGCCAGTAGTAAGCGCTCTGGAAACACCATATATTTT

J gene: TRBJ2-6
clone size: -
V gene: TRBV16
D gene: -
CDR3 protein: CASIPSGANVLTF
CDR3 DNA: TGTGCCAGCATCCCGTCTGGGGCCAACGTCCTGACTTTC

J gene: TRBJ1-5
clone size: -
V gene: TRBV28
D gene: -
CDR3 protein: CASSLSFQNQPQHF
CDR3 DNA: TGTGCCAGCAGTTTATCCTTCCAGAATCAGCCCCAGCATTTT

J gene: TRBJ1-4
clone size: -
V gene: TRBV4-2
D gene: -
CDR3 protein: CASSQDRLTNEKLFF
CDR3 DNA: TGTGCCAGCAGCCAAGACAGGTTAACTAATGAAAAACTGTTTTTT

J gene: TRBJ2-1
clone size: -
V gene: TRBV7-4
D gene: TRBD2
CDR3 protein: CASSRTRSSYNEQFF
CDR3 DNA: TGTGCCAGCAGCAGGACTAGGAGCTCCTACAATGAGCAGTTCTTC

J gene: TRBJ2-5
clone size: -
V gene: TRBV6-5
D gene: TRBD2
CDR3 protein: CASSNLAGETQYF
CDR3 DNA: TGTGCCAGCAGTAATTTAGCGGGAGAGACCCAGTACTTC

J gene: TRBJ1-2
clone size: -
V gene: TRBV25-1
D gene: TRBD1
CDR3 protein: CASSGTGRAFAF
CDR3 DNA: TGTGCCAGCAGTGGGACAGGCAGGGCTTTCGCCTTC

J gene: TRBJ2-5
clone size: -
V gene: TRBV18
D gene: -
CDR3 protein: CASSPSPGRKETQYF
CDR3 DNA: TGTGCCAGCTCACCCTCCCCGGGGAGAAAAGAGACCCAGTACTTC

J gene: TRBJ2-2
clone size: -
V gene: TRBV18
D gene: TRBD1
CDR3 protein: CASSAGQGAIGELFF
CDR3 DNA: TGTGCCAGCTCAGCGGGACAGGGGGCAATCGGGGAGCTGTTTTTT